Below, one TCR beta chain is given with its context. TCRdb's copy holds only in-frame clones and misses some; the assay was immunoSEQ multiplex PCR. The table lists 230,000 or so clones, approximately 84% of them singletons. This sample was included in a study of blood T cell repertoires in COVID-19. V gave up 0 bases and J gave up 10 bases, with 11 bases separating them. The CDR3 loop spans 13 amino acids. The V gene's germline CDR1 is SGDLS and CDR2 YYNGEE. The chain uses TRBV9 and TRBJ2-1; D is unresolved. Sequencing was done on a sample of PBMCs or T cells enriched from blood (not recorded which). The TCR comes from a man aged 45-65 years who had recovered from COVID-19. CDR3 in DNA: TGTGCCAGCAGCGTAGGATACAGTGCCGAGCAGTTCTTC. Amino acids: CASSVGYSAEQFF.